Below are 19 T cell receptor beta chains sequenced from a single sample in a study of blood T cell repertoires in COVID-19. Assay used: immunoSEQ multiplex PCR; TCRdb lists only in-frame clones, some missing. The sample carries 250,000 to 350,000 clones, around 87% recorded once. Sequencing was carried out using peripheral blood. The receptor set was obtained from a woman between 50 and 59 years old who had recovered from COVID-19.

V is TRBV6-1 and J is TRBJ1-1, with D perhaps matching TRBD1 (5 bases). The CDR3 loop spans 15 amino acids. V lost 3 bases, J lost 7 bases, and 18 bases lay in between. Germline CDR1 is MNHNS and CDR2 is SASEGT. CDR3 residues: CASSEPGWAYGEAFF. The DNA for the CDR3 is TGTGCCAGCAGTGAGCCAGGGTGGGCATACGGTGAAGCTTTCTTT.

The V gene is TRBV10-3, the J gene TRBJ2-1; 8 bases are a match to TRBD2. Germline V CDR1 and CDR2: ENHRY, SYGVKD. The CDR3 length is 16 residues. Germline trimming cut 10 bases from V and 0 bases from J; bases unmatched to any gene: 11. The CDR3 DNA reads TGTGCCACCAAGGGAAGCGGGGGTCTCTCCTACAATGAGCAGTTCTTC. The encoded protein is CATKGSGGLSYNEQFF.

V and J are TRBV30 and TRBJ2-7; D is unresolved. CDR3 size: 13 residues. Looked up from germline, CDR1 is GTSNPN and CDR2 is SVGIG (reference sequence). Trimming shortened V by 4 bases and J by 6 bases, and 16 bases separated the two germline ends. CDR3 protein: CAWKLGLSGEQYF. As DNA, the CDR3 is TGTGCCTGGAAGTTGGGTTTATCGGGCGAGCAGTACTTC.

CDR3 protein: CASSEAWRAEKLFF. CDR3 nucleotide sequence: TGTGCCAGCAGTGAAGCCTGGAGGGCAGAAAAACTGTTTTTT. V is TRBV2 and J is TRBJ1-4; D gene ambiguous. Per germline, CDR1 SNHLY and CDR2 FYNNEI. There are 14 residues in the CDR3. Between the trimmed V and J ends, which lost 0 bases and 8 bases, there was a span of 10 bases. Based on the CDR3 plus reference TRBV2 and TRBJ1-4, the full variable domain is EPEVTQTPSHQVTQMGQEVILRCVPISNHLYFYWYRQILGQKVEFLVSFYNNEISEKSEIFDDQFSVERPDGSNFTLKIRSTKLEDSAMYFCASSEAWRAEKLFFGSGTQLSVL.

This chain uses TRBV27 with TRBJ2-7, with TRBD2 matching over 12 bases. J was trimmed by 2 bases and V by 2 bases; bases with no gene match: 10. Looked up from germline, CDR1 is MNHEY and CDR2 is SMNVEV (reference sequence). This CDR3 has 18 amino acids. CDR3 residues: CASSLKAGTSGSTYEQYF. CDR3 nucleotides: TGTGCCAGCAGTTTAAAGGCGGGGACTAGCGGGTCGACCTACGAGCAGTACTTC.

The chain carries TRBV11-2 and TRBJ2-2; 9 nucleotides agree with TRBD2. The CDR3 covers 18 residues. The V and J ends lost 2 bases and 0 bases, in that order; junction bases with no gene match: 7. The germline CDR1 and CDR2 sequences are SGHAT and FQNNGV. The CDR3 nucleotides read TGTGCCAGCAGCTTACTCCTCATAGCGGGGGCGAACACCGGGGAGCTGTTTTTT. It encodes CASSLLLIAGANTGELFF.

The chain combines TRBV7-2 with TRBJ2-5, with no clear D. The ends were cut back, 1 base at V and 5 bases at J, with 8 bases in the middle. CDR3 length equals 13 residues. The germline V gene has CDR1 SGHTA and CDR2 FQGNSA. The CDR3 spells CASSLDLRETQYF. CDR3 in DNA: TGTGCCAGCAGCTTAGATTTGAGGGAGACCCAGTACTTC.

This chain connects TRBV30 to TRBJ1-2; 11 nucleotides match TRBD1. The V segment lost 2 bases and the J segment 4 bases; nucleotides outside the gene matches: 12. The CDR3 has 17 amino acids. The germline V gene encodes CDR1 GTSNPN and CDR2 SVGIG (reference sequence). The CDR3 reads CAWSPTGTGGWSYGYTF. Here the CDR3 DNA reads TGTGCCTGGAGTCCCACCGGGACAGGGGGATGGAGCTATGGCTACACCTTC. Filled out from reference TRBV30 and TRBJ1-2, the complete variable domain reads SQTIHQWPATLVQPVGSPLSLECTVEGTSNPNLYWYRQAAGRGLQLLFYSVGIGQISSEVPQNLSASRPQDRQFILSSKKLLLSDSGFYLCAWSPTGTGGWSYGYTFGSGTRLTVV.

The chain uses TRBV3-1 (or the pseudogene TRBV3-2) and TRBJ2-7; 11 positions agree with TRBD2. V was pared by 1 base and J by 4 bases, with 0 bases of the junction left unmatched. The CDR3 is 14 residues long. In germline, CDR1 is LGHDT, CDR2 YNNKEL (reference sequence). CDR3 region: CASSQGLAGYEQYF. The CDR3 DNA is TGTGCCAGCAGCCAAGGACTAGCGGGATACGAGCAGTACTTC.

This chain joins TRBV4-3 and TRBJ1-2; D uncertain. V was trimmed by 0 bases and J by 4 bases, leaving 6 bases between them. The CDR3 totals 13 residues. The germline V gene has CDR1 LGHNA and CDR2 YSLEER. CDR3 in DNA: TGCGCCAGCAGCCAAGAGGGCCCCTATGGCTACACCTTC. It codes for CASSQEGPYGYTF.

The CDR3 reads CASSSATTADTQYF. The CDR3 bases are TGTGCCAGCAGCTCTGCGACGACAGCAGATACGCAGTATTTT. The V gene is TRBV28, the J gene TRBJ2-3, with D possibly being TRBD1 (5 bases). The V end was cut by 6 bases, the J end by 4 bases, with 14 bases between. The CDR3 has 14 residues. Germline V gene data show CDR1 as MDHEN and CDR2 as SYDVKM. Using reference TRBV28 and TRBJ2-3 for the parts outside the CDR3, the full variable domain is DVKVTQSSRYLVKRTGEKVFLECVQDMDHENMFWYRQDPGLGLRLIYFSYDVKMKEKGDIPEGYSVSREKKERFSLILESASTNQTSMYLCASSSATTADTQYFGPGTRLTVL.

This clone was seen a handful of times. J is TRBJ2-6 and V is TRBV15, with unresolved D. Trimming took 0 bases from V and 2 from J, leaving 5 bases between them. This CDR3 is built from 15 residues. Germline CDR1 reads LNHNV; CDR2 reads YYDKDF (reference sequence). CDR3 sequence reads: CATSRDSAGANVLTF. The CDR3 region has the DNA TGTGCCACCAGCAGAGATTCTGCTGGGGCCAACGTCCTGACTTTC.

V and J are TRBV6-2 or TRBV6-3 and TRBJ2-1; 11 bases map to TRBD1. V shed 6 bases, J shed 0 bases, and the junction held 10 bases outside the gene matches. CDR3 length equals 18 residues. Germline CDR1 reads MNHEY; CDR2 reads SVGEGT. CDR3 DNA sequence: TGTGCCAGCAGCGGACAGGGGGCAAAATTTAGCTCCTACAATGAGCAGTTCTTC. Amino acid sequence: CASSGQGAKFSSYNEQFF.

The chain employs TRBV6-5 and TRBJ2-7, with 11 bases identical to TRBD2. Germline lookup yields CDR1 MNHEY and CDR2 SVGAGI. The CDR3 spans 13 residues. The junction had 8 bases not matched to a gene; V was cut back by 5 bases and J by 11 bases. CDR3: CASSTRTSGFEYF. DNA of the CDR3: TGTGCCAGCAGTACCCGGACTAGCGGGTTTGAGTACTTC.

The chain uses TRBV6-2 or TRBV6-3 and TRBJ2-3; 9 positions match TRBD2. This CDR3 is 15 amino acids long. The germline V gene has CDR1 MNHEY and CDR2 SVGEGT. The V and J ends lost 6 bases and 3 bases, in that order; junction bases with no gene match: 7. The CDR3 DNA follows: TGTGCCAGCAGCTCCGGGACTAGCTCAACAGATACGCAGTATTTT. It specifies CASSSGTSSTDTQYF.

Worth noting for this clone: Its ends do not fully match the called genes, so a read error is possible. The chain has TRBV7-3 and TRBJ2-7, with 9 nucleotides matching TRBD2. The CDR3 spans 13 residues. Germline V CDR1 and CDR2: SGHTA, FQGTGA. In DNA, the CDR3 is TGTGCCAGCAGCCTAACTAGCGGGCGGGAGCAGTACTTC. Protein: CASSLTSGREQYF.

This clone was seen only a few times. The rearrangement links TRBV6-6 to TRBJ1-4; 7 nucleotides line up with TRBD1. The CDR3 covers 14 residues. Per germline, CDR1 MNHNY and CDR2 SVGAGI (reference sequence). V shed 7 bases and J 5 bases; nucleotides not matched to a gene: 7. The CDR3 nucleotides are TGTGCCAGCACCACACCACAGGGGAATGAAAAACTGTTTTTT. It yields the protein CASTTPQGNEKLFF.

This clone was found once. This chain joins TRBV10-3 and TRBJ2-6, with 10 bases matching TRBD1. The ends lost 4 bases at V and 4 bases at J; junction bases unmatched: 4. Germline V lookup: CDR1 ENHRY, CDR2 SYGVKD. This CDR3 is 16 amino acids long. The CDR3 protein is CAISGQGAEGANVLTF. The CDR3, as DNA: TGTGCCATCAGTGGACAGGGGGCGGAGGGGGCCAACGTCCTGACTTTC.

This clone was recorded once. The chain joins TRBV3-1 (or the pseudogene TRBV3-2) to TRBJ2-1; D is perhaps TRBD2 (5 bases). V lost 6 bases and J 0 bases, leaving 18 bases between the germline ends. Germline V CDR1 and CDR2: LGHDT, YNNKEL (reference sequence). This CDR3 region has 17 residues. CDR3 in DNA: TGTGCCAGCAGTCTCGGTCGAGCGGAGAGCTCCTACAATGAGCAGTTCTTC. Protein: CASSLGRAESSYNEQFF.